The source of this T cell receptor beta chain is a study of blood T cell repertoires in COVID-19. Overall study: COVID-19 samples from acute and convalescent phases originated in the United States, Italy and Spain. T cells, B-cell-depleted T cells, or PBMCs supplied cDNA or gDNA.

This CDR3 spans 15 amino acids. The V end lost 4 bases, the J end lost 1 base, and 15 bases lay between the germline ends. Authors' analysis steps: Amplification from reference gene primers served as the basis for estimated nucleated cell counts. TCRdb keeps only in-frame clones here, not all; method: immunoSEQ multiplex PCR. V, J and clone size derive from that table, while D and trimming were established from the DNA sequence. The profile shows 150,000 to 200,000 clones, around 85% of them singletons. This sequence joins TRBV5-3 and TRBJ2-7, with a possible D match to TRBD2 (6 bases). TRBV5-3 has ORF status, its function being uncertain. Specimen: peripheral blood. This TCR was sampled from a man in his sixties or seventies with active or convalescent COVID-19. The CDR3 loop reads CARSRSWRESYEQYF. The CDR3 DNA reads as TGTGCCAGAAGCCGTAGCTGGAGGGAATCCTACGAGCAGTACTTC.